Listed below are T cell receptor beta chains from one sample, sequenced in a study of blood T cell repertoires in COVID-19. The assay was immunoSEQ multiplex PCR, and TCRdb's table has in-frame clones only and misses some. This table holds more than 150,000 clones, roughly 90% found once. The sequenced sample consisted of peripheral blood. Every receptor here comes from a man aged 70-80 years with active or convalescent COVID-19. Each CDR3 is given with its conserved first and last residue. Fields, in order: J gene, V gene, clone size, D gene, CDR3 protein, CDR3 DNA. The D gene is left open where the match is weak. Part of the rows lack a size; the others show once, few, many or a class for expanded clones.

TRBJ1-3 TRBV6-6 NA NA CASSYGQGNGNTIYF TGTGCCAGCAGTTACGGGCAGGGGAACGGAAACACCATATATTTT
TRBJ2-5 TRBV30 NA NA CAWKVQVLQETQYF TGTGCCTGGAAGGTGCAGGTATTACAAGAGACCCAGTACTTC
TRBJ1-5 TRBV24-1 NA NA CATSDQGSNQPQHF TGTGCCACCAGTGATCAGGGCTCCAATCAGCCCCAGCATTTT
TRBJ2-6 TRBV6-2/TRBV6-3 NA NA CASSPQGSGANVLTF TGTGCCAGCAGCCCTCAGGGGTCTGGGGCCAACGTCCTGACTTTC
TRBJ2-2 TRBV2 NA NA CASSQVLAVNTGELFF TGTGCCAGCAGTCAAGTCCTCGCGGTTAACACCGGGGAGCTGTTTTTT
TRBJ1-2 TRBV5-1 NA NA CASSLQRNGYTF TGCGCCAGCAGCTTGCAGAGGAATGGCTACACCTTC
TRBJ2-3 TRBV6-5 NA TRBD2 CASRRLAGATDTQYF TGTGCCAGCAGGCGACTAGCGGGGGCCACAGATACGCAGTATTTT
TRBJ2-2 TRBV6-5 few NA CASRAATGAGELFF TGTGCCAGCCGGGCGGCAACCGGGGCCGGGGAGCTGTTTTTT
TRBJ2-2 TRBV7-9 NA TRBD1 CASSQILTGNGELFF TGTGCCAGCAGCCAGATCCTGACAGGGAATGGGGAGCTGTTTTTT
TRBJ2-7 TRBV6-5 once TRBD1 CASSYATGGFNEQYF TGTGCCAGCAGTTACGCCACAGGGGGTTTCAACGAGCAGTACTTC
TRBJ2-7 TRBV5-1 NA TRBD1 CASSFGTARYEQYF TGCGCCAGCAGCTTCGGGACAGCGCGCTACGAGCAGTACTTC
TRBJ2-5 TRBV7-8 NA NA CASSGGRETQYF TGTGCCAGCAGCGGGGGCAGGGAGACCCAGTACTTC
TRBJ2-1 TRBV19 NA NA CASSPRGISSYNEQFF TGTGCCAGTAGCCCTAGAGGGATAAGTTCCTACAATGAGCAGTTCTTC
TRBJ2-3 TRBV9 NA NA CASSVGGLATDTQYF TGTGCCAGCAGCGTAGGGGGGCTTGCGACAGATACGCAGTATTTT
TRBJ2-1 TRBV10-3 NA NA CAIRELAAYNEQFF TGTGCCATCAGGGAACTTGCGGCATACAATGAGCAGTTCTTC
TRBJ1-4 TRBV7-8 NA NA CATRARWSDEKLFF TGTGCCACGCGGGCCCGATGGAGTGATGAAAAACTGTTTTTT
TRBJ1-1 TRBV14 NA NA CASSQGLAEAFF TGTGCCAGCAGCCAAGGGCTGGCTGAAGCTTTCTTT
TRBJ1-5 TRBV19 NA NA CASSHGQRAQPQHF TGTGCCAGTAGCCACGGACAGAGGGCTCAGCCCCAGCATTTT
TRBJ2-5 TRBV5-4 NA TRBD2 CASRPASGIRETQYF TGTGCCAGCCGCCCGGCTAGCGGGATTAGAGAGACCCAGTACTTC
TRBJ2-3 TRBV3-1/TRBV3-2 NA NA CASSQAPADTQYF TGTGCCAGCAGCCAAGCCCCAGCAGATACGCAGTATTTT
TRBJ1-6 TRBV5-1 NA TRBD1 CASSFSGTGRGSPLHF TGCGCCAGCAGCTTCTCCGGGACAGGTAGAGGTTCACCCCTCCACTTT
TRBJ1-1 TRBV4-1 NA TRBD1 CASSQGDRGRFTEAFF TGCGCCAGCAGCCAGGGGGACAGGGGGCGTTTCACTGAAGCTTTCTTT
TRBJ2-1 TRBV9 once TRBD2 CASSATQSGRAPYNEQFF TGTGCCAGCAGCGCCACCCAAAGCGGGAGGGCCCCCTACAATGAGCAGTTCTTC
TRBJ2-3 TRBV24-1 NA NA CATSDLLSGRTDTQYF TGTGCCACCAGTGATTTGTTGTCAGGCCGCACAGATACGCAGTATTTT
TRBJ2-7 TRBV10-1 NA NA CATCEHAGGEQYF TGCGCCACCTGTGAACACGCCGGGGGAGAGCAGTACTTC
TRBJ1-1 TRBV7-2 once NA CASSTIAVGTEAFF TGTGCCAGCAGCACTATCGCGGTGGGCACTGAAGCTTTCTTT
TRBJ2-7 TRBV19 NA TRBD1 CASSISRGLNSYEQYF TGTGCCAGTAGTATTTCCAGGGGGTTGAACTCCTACGAGCAGTACTTC
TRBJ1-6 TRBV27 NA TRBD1 CASSSDRGGNSPLHF TGTGCCAGCAGTTCCGACAGGGGCGGCAATTCACCCCTCCACTTT
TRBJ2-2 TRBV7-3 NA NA CASARGSNTGELFF TGTGCCAGCGCCCGAGGATCGAACACCGGGGAGCTGTTTTTT
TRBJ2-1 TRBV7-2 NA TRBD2 CASSLRAGGSEQFF TGTGCCAGCAGCTTAAGAGCGGGAGGGTCTGAGCAGTTCTTC
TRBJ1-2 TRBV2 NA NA CASSPQNVVKSYTF TGTGCCAGCAGTCCTCAGAATGTCGTCAAGAGCTACACCTTC
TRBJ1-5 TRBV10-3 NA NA CAIGQGSQPQHF TGTGCCATCGGTCAGGGAAGTCAGCCCCAGCATTTT
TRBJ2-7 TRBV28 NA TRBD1 CASRLLWTGGYEQYF TGTGCCAGCAGACTCCTATGGACAGGGGGCTACGAGCAGTACTTC
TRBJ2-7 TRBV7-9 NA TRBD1 CASSLAGQVSYEQYF TGTGCCAGCAGCTTAGCGGGACAGGTTTCCTACGAGCAGTACTTC
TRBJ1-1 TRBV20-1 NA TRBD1 CSASEGQTTEAFF TGCAGTGCTAGTGAGGGACAGACCACTGAAGCTTTCTTT
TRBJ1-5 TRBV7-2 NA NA CASSLFDQPQHF TGTGCCAGCAGCTTATTCGATCAGCCCCAGCATTTT
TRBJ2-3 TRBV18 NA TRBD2 CASSSTGSGGSTDTQYF TGTGCCAGCTCATCAACAGGTAGCGGGGGGAGCACAGATACGCAGTATTTT
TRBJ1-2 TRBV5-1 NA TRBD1 CASSSAGGAVGYTF TGCGCCAGCAGCTCGGCAGGGGGCGCGGTTGGCTACACCTTC
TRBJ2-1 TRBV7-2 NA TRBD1 CASSPPRQGDGEQFF TGTGCCAGCAGCCCGCCGAGACAGGGGGATGGTGAGCAGTTCTTC
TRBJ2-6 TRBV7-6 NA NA CASSATGSGANVLTF TGTGCCAGCAGCGCAACCGGGTCTGGGGCCAACGTCCTGACTTTC
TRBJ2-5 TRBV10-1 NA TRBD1 CASSDTGDRGIRAQYF TGCGCCAGCAGCGACACCGGGGACAGGGGTATAAGGGCCCAGTACTTC
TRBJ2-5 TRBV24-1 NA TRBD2 CATSDPTGGGPRETQYF TGTGCCACCAGTGACCCGACCGGGGGAGGGCCTCGAGAGACCCAGTACTTC
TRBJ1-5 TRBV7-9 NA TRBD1 CASSDRGGNQPQHF TGTGCCAGCAGCGACAGGGGTGGCAATCAGCCCCAGCATTTT
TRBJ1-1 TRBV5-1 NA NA CASSDSRPGTEAFF TGCGCCAGCAGTGACAGCCGTCCGGGCACTGAAGCTTTCTTT
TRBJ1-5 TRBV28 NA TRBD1 CASSYTGEGGNQPQHF TGTGCCAGCAGTTATACAGGGGAAGGGGGCAATCAGCCCCAGCATTTT
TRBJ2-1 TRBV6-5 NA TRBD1 CASKGDRGGNNEQFF TGTGCCAGCAAAGGGGACAGGGGAGGAAACAATGAGCAGTTCTTC
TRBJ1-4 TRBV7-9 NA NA CASGDYPNEKLFF TGTGCCAGCGGTGACTATCCTAATGAAAAACTGTTTTTT
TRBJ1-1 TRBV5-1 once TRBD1 CASSWDRGNTEAFF TGCGCCAGCAGCTGGGACAGGGGGAACACTGAAGCTTTCTTT
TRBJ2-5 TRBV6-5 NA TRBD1 CASRAGQVQETQYF TGTGCCAGCAGGGCGGGACAGGTCCAAGAGACCCAGTACTTC
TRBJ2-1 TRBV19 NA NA CASTLRGSSYNEQFF TGTGCCAGTACCCTGAGGGGGAGCTCCTACAATGAGCAGTTCTTC
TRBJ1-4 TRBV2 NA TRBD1 CASSKQGRYEKLFF TGTGCCAGCAGTAAACAGGGGAGGTACGAAAAACTGTTTTTT
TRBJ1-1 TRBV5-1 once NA CASSVLGPLNTEAFF TGCGCCAGCAGCGTCTTGGGGCCTTTGAACACTGAAGCTTTCTTT
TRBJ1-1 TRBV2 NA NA CASRDPSGMNTEAFF TGTGCCAGCAGGGATCCGTCAGGGATGAACACTGAAGCTTTCTTT
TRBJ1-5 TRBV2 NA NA CASSVYSNQPQHF TGTGCCAGCAGTGTGTATAGCAATCAGCCCCAGCATTTT
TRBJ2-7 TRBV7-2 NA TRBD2 CASSLESSGAYEQYF TGTGCCAGCAGCTTAGAATCTAGCGGAGCATACGAGCAGTACTTC